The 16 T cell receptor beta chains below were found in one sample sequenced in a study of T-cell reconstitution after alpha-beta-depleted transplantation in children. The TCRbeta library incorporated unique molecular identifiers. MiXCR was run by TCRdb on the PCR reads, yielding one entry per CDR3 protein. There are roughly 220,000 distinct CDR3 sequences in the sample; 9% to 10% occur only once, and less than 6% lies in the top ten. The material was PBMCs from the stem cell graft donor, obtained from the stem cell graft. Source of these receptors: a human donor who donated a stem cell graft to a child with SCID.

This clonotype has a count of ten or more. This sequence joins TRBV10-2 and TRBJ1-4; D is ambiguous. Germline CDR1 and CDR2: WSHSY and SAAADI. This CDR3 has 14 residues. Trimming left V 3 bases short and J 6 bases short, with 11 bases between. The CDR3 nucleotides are TGCGCCAGCAGTGATGATCTAAGGGATGAAAAACTGTTTTTT. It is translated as CASSDDLRDEKLFF.

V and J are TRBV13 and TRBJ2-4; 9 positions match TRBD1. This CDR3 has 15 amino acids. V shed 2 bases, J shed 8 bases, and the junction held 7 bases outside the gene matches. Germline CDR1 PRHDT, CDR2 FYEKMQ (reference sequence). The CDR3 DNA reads TGTGCCAGCAGCTTAAGACAGGGGGATTTGGACATTCAGTACTTC. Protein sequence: CASSLRQGDLDIQYF.

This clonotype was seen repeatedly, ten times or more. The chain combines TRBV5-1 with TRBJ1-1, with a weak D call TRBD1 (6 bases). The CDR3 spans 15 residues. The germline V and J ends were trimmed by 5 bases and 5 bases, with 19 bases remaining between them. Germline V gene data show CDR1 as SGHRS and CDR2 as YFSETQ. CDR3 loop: CASSSSPGTRTEAFF. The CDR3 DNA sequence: TGCGCCAGCAGTTCCTCCCCCGGGACAAGGACTGAAGCTTTCTTT.

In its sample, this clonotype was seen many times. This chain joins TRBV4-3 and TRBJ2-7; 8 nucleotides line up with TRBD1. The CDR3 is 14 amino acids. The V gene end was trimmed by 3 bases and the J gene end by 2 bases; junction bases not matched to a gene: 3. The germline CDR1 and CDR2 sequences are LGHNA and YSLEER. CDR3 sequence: CASSHWTGTYEQYF. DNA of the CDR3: TGCGCCAGCAGCCATTGGACAGGGACCTACGAGCAGTACTTC.

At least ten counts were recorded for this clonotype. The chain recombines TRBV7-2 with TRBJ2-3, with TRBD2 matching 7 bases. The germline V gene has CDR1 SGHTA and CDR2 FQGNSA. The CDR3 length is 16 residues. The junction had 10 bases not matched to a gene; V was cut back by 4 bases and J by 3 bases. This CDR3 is CASSYGGRSETDTQYF. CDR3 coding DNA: TGTGCCAGCAGCTACGGGGGGAGGAGTGAAACAGATACGCAGTATTTT.

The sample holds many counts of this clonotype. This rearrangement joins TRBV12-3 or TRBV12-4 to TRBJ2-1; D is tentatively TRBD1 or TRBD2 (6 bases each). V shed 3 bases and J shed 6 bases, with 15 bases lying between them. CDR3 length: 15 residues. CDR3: CASSFGGAGVNEQFF. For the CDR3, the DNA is TGTGCCAGCAGTTTTGGAGGGGCAGGGGTCAATGAGCAGTTCTTC.

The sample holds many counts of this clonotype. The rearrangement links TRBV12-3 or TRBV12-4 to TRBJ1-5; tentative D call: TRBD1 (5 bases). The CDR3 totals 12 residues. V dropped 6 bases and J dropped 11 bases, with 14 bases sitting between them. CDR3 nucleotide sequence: TGTGCCAGCAGCCCCTCGGGGCAGGCCCAGCATTTT. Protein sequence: CASSPSGQAQHF.

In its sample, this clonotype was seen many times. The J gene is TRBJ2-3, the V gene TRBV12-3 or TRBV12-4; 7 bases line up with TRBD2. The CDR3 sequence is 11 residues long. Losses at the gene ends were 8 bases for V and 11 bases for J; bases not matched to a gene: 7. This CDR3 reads CASAPGLRQYF. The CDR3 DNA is TGTGCCAGCGCCCCGGGACTAAGGCAGTATTTT.

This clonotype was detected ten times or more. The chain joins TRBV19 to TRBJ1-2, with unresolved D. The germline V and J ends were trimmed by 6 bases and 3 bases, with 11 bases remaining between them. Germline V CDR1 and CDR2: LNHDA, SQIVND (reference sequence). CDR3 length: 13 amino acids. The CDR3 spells CASSIQSYYGYTF. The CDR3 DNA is TGTGCCAGTAGCATACAGTCGTACTATGGCTACACCTTC.

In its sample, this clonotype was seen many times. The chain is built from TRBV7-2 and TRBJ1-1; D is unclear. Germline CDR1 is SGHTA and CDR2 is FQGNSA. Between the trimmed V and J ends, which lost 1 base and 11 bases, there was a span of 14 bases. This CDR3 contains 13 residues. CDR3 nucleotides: TGTGCCAGCAGCTTAGGTTCCTCCCCTCTCGCTTTCTTT. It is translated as CASSLGSSPLAFF.

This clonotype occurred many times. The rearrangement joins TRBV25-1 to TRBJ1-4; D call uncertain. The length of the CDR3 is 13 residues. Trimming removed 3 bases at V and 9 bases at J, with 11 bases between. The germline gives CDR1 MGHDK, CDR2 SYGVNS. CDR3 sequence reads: CASSDWESKKLFF. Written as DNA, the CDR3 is TGTGCCAGCAGTGATTGGGAGTCTAAAAAACTGTTTTTT.

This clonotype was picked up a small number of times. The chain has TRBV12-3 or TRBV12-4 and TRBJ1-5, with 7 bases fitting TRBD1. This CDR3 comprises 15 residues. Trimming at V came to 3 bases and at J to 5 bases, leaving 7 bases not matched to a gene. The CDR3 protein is CASSFSTGTDQPQHF. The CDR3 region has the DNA TGTGCCAGCAGTTTCTCAACCGGGACAGATCAGCCCCAGCATTTT.

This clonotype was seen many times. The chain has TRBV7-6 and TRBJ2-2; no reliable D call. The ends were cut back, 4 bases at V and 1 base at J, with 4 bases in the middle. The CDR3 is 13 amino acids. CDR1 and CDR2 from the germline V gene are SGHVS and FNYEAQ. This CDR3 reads CASSSKNTGELFF. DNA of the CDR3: TGTGCCAGCAGCTCTAAGAACACCGGGGAGCTGTTTTTT.

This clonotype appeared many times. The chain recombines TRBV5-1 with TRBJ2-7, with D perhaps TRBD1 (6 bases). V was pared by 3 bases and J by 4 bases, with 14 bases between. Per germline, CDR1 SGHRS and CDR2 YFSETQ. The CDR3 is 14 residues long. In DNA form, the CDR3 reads TGCGCCAGCAGCTGGGGGACACAACTTTACGAGCAGTACTTC. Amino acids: CASSWGTQLYEQYF.

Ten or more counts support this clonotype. For the CDR3, the DNA is TGTGCCAGCAGAGCCCGGACATCTGCCTACGAGCAGTACTTC. This translates into CASRARTSAYEQYF. This chain joins TRBV6-1 and TRBJ2-7; weak D call: TRBD1 (5 bases). There are 14 residues in the CDR3. Looked up from germline, CDR1 is MNHNS and CDR2 is SASEGT. The V end was cut by 6 bases, the J end by 2 bases, with 14 bases between.

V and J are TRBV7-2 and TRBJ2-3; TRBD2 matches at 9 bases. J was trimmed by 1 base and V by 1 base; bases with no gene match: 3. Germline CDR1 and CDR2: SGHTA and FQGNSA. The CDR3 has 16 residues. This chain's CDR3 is CASSLGRGGGTDTQYF. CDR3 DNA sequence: TGTGCCAGCAGCTTAGGGCGGGGGGGAGGCACAGATACGCAGTATTTT. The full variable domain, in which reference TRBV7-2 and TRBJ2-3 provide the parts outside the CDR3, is GAGVSQSPSNKVTEKGKDVELRCDPISGHTALYWYRQSLGQGLEFLIYFQGNSAPDKSGLPSDRFSAERTGGSVSTLTIQRTQQEDSAVYLCASSLGRGGGTDTQYFGPGTRLTVL.